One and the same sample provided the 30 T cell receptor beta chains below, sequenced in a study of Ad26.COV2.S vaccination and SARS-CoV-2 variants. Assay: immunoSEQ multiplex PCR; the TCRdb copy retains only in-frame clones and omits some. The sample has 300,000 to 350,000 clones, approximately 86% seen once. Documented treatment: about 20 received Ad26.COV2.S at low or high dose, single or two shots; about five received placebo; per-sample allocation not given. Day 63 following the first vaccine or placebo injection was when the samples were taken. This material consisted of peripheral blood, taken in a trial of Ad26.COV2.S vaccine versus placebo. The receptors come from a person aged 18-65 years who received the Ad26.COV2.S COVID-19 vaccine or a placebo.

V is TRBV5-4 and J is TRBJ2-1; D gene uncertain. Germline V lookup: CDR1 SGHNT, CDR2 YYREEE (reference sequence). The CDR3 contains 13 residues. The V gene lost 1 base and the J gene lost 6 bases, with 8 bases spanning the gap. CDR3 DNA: TGTGCCAGCAGCTTGTTCTGGGGCAATGAGCAGTTCTTC. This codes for CASSLFWGNEQFF.

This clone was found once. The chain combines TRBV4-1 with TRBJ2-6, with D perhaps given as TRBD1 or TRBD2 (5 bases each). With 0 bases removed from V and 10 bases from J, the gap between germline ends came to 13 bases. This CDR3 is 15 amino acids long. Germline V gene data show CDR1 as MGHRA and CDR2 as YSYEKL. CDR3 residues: CASSQEAGAPNVLTF. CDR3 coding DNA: TGCGCCAGCAGCCAAGAGGCCGGGGCGCCTAACGTCCTGACTTTC.

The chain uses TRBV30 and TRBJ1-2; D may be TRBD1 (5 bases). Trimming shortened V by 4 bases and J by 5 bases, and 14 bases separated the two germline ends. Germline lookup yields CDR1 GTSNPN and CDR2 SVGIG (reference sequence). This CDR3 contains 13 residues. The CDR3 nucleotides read TGTGCCTGGATTGCAGGGAACGAATATGGCTACACCTTC. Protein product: CAWIAGNEYGYTF.

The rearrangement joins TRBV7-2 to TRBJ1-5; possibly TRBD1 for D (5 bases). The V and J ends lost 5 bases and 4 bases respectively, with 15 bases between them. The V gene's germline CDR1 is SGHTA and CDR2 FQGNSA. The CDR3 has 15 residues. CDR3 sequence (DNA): TGTGCCAGCAGCGCCATCCAGGGATCGAATCAGCCCCAGCATTTT. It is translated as CASSAIQGSNQPQHF.

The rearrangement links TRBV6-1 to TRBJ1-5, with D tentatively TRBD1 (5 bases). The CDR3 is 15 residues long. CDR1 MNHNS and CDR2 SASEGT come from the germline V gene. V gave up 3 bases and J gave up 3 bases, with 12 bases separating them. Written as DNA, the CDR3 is TGTGCCAGCAGTGACGGGACGGTAGACAATCAGCCCCAGCATTTT. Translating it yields CASSDGTVDNQPQHF.

This CDR3 reads CASSLRGNPTYEQYF. The CDR3 coding sequence is TGTGCCAGCAGCCTGAGAGGGAATCCCACCTACGAGCAGTACTTC. The chain recombines TRBV7-8 with TRBJ2-7; tentative D call: TRBD2 (5 bases). The CDR3 is made up of 15 amino acids. Germline-derived CDR1 and CDR2 are SGHVS and FQNEAQ. With 5 bases removed from V and 2 bases from J, the gap between germline ends came to 16 bases.

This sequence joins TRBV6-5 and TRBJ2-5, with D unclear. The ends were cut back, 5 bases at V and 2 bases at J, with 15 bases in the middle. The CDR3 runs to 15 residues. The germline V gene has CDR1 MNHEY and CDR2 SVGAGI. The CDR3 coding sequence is TGTGCCAGCAGTCGACGGCCCCAGCCTCAAGAGACCCAGTACTTC. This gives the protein CASSRRPQPQETQYF.

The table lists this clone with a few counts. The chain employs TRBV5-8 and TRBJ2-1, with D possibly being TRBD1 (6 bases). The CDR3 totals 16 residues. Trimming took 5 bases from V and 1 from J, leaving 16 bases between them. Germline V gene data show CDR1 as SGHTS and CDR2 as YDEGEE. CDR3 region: CASSRTSGTSYNEQFF. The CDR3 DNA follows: TGTGCCAGCAGTCGTACTTCCGGGACATCCTACAATGAGCAGTTCTTC.

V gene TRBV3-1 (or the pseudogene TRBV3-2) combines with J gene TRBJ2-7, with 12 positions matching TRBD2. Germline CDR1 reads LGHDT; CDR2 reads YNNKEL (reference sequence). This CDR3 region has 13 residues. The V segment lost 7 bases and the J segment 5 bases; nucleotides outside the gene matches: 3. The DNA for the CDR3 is TGTGCCAGCACCCGGACTAGCGGGAACGAGCAGTACTTC. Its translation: CASTRTSGNEQYF.

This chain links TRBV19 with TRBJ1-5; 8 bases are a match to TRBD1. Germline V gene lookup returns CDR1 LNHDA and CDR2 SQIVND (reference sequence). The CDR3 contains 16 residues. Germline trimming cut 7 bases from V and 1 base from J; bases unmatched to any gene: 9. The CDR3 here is CASKDQGAKSNQPQHF. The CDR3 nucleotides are TGTGCCAGTAAGGATCAGGGGGCGAAGAGCAATCAGCCCCAGCATTTT.

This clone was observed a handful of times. The CDR3 here is CASSSQGLVEQYF. The CDR3 bases are TGTGCCAGCAGCTCACAGGGTTTAGTCGAGCAGTACTTC. The genes are TRBV7-2 and TRBJ2-7; possible D gene TRBD1, 6 bases. CDR3 size: 13 residues. Germline values: CDR1 SGHTA, CDR2 FQGNSA. Between the trimmed V and J ends, which lost 4 bases and 6 bases, there was a span of 13 bases.

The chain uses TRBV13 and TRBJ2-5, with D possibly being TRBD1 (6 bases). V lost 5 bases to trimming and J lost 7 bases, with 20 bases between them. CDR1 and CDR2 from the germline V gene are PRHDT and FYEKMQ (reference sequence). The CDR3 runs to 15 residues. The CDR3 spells CASSPGARARWTQYF. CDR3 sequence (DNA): TGTGCCAGCAGCCCAGGGGCCAGGGCTCGGTGGACCCAGTACTTC.

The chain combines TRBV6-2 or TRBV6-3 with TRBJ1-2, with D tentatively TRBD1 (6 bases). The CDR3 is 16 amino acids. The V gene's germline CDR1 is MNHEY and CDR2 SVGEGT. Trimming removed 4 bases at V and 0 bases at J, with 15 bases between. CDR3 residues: CASSSARQASNYGYTF. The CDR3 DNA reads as TGTGCCAGCAGTTCCGCAAGACAGGCATCTAACTATGGCTACACCTTC.

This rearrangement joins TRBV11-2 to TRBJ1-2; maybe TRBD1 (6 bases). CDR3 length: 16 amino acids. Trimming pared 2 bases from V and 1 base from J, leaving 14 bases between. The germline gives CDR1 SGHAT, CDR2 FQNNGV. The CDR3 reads CASSLIARGDNYGYTF. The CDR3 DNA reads TGTGCCAGCAGCTTAATCGCCAGGGGCGATAACTATGGCTACACCTTC.

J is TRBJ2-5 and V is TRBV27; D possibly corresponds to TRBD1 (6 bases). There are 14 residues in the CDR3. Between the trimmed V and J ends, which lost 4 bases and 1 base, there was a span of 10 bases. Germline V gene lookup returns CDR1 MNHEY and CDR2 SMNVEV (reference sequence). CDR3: CASSSRDTQETQYF. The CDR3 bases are TGTGCCAGCAGTTCCCGGGACACCCAAGAGACCCAGTACTTC.

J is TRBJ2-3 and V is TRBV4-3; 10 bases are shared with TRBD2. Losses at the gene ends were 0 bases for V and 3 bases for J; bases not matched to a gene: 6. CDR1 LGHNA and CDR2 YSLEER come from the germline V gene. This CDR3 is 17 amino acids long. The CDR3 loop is CASSQDHPSGGTDTQYF. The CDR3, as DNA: TGCGCCAGCAGCCAAGATCACCCTAGCGGGGGAACAGATACGCAGTATTTT.

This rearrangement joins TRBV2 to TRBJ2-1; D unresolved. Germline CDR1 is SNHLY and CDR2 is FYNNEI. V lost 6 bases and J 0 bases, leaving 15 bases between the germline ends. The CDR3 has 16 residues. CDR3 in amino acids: CASSVFRPGSYNEQFF. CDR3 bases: TGTGCCAGCAGCGTGTTCCGCCCCGGCTCCTACAATGAGCAGTTCTTC.

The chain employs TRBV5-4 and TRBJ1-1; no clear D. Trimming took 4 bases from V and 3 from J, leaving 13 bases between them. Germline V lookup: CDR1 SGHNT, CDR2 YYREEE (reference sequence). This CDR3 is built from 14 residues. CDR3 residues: CASSPPGAHTEAFF. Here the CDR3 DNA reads TGTGCCAGCAGCCCCCCAGGCGCTCACACTGAAGCTTTCTTT.

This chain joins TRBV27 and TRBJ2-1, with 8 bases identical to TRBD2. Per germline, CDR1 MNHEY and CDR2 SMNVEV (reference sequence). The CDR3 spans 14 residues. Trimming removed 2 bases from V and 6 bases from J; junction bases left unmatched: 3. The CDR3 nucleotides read TGTGCCAGCAGTTTAGCGGGGGGCCTCAATGAGCAGTTCTTC. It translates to CASSLAGGLNEQFF.

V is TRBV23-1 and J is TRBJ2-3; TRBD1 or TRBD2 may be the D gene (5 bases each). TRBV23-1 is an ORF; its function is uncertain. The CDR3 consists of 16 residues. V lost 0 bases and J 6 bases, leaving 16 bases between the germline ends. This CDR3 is CASSQSRPSWGDTQYF. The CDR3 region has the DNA TGCGCCAGCAGTCAATCGCGGCCAAGTTGGGGGGATACGCAGTATTTT.

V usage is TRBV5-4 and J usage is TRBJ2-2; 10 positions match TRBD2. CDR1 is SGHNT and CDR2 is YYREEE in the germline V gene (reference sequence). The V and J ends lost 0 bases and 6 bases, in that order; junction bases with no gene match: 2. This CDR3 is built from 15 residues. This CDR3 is CASSLVLAGPGELFF. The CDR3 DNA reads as TGTGCCAGCAGCTTGGTACTAGCGGGGCCCGGGGAGCTGTTTTTT.

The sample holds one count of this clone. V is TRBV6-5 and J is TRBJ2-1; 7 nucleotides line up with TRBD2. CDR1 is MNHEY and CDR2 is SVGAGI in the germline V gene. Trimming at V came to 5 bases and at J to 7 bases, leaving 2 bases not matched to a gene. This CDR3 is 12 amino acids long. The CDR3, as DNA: TGTGCCAGCAGTAGACTAGCAAATGAGCAGTTCTTC. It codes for CASSRLANEQFF.

CDR3 protein: CASSPREVTGELFF. DNA of the CDR3: TGTGCCAGCAGCCCCAGGGAAGTAACCGGGGAGCTGTTTTTT. The chain uses TRBV9 and TRBJ2-2; D might be TRBD1 (5 bases). The CDR3 runs 14 residues. CDR1 is SGDLS and CDR2 is YYNGEE in the germline V gene. V was clipped by 4 bases and J by 5 bases, with 12 bases between them. The complete variable domain, with remaining parts taken from reference TRBV9 and TRBJ2-2, reads DSGVTQTPKHLITATGQRVTLRCSPRSGDLSVYWYQQSLDQGLQFLIQYYNGEERAKGNILERFSAQQFPDLHSELNLSSLELGDSALYFCASSPREVTGELFFGEGSRLTVL.

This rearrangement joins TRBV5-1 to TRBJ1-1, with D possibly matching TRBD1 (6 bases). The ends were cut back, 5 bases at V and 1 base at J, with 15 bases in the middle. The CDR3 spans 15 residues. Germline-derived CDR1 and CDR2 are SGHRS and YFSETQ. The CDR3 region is CASRIRQATNTEAFF. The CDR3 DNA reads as TGCGCCAGCAGAATTAGACAGGCGACGAACACTGAAGCTTTCTTT.

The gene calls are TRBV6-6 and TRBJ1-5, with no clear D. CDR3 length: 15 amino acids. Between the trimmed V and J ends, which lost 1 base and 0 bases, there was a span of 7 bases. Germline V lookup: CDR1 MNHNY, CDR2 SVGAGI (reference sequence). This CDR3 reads CASSYYWGSNQPQHF. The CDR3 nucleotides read TGTGCCAGCAGTTACTATTGGGGTAGCAATCAGCCCCAGCATTTT.

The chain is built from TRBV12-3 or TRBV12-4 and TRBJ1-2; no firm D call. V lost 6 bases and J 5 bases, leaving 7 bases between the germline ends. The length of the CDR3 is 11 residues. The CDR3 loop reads CASSVGYGYTF. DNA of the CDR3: TGTGCCAGCAGCGTCGGTTATGGCTACACCTTC.

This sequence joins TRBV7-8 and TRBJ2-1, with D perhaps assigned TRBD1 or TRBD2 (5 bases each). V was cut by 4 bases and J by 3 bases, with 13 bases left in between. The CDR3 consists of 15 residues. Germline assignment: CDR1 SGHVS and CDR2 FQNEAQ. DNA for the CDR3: TGTGCCAGCAGCTCCGGGACCGACGGCTACAATGAGCAGTTCTTC. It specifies CASSSGTDGYNEQFF.

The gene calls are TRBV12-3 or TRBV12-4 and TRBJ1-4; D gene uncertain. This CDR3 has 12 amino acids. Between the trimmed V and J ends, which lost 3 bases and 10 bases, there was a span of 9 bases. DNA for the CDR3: TGTGCCAGCAGTTTCCGGCAAGGAAAACTGTTTTTT. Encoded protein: CASSFRQGKLFF.

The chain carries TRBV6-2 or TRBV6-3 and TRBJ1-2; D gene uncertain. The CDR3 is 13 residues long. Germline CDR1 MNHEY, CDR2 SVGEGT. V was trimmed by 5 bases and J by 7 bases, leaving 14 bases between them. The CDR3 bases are TGTGCCAGCAGTGTCCTTGGAGGGTCTGGCTACACCTTC. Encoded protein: CASSVLGGSGYTF.

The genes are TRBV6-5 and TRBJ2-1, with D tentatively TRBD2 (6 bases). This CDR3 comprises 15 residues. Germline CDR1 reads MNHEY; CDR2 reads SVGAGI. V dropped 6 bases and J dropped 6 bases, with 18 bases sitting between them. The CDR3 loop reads CASSLQPWRVNEQFF. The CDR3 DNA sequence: TGTGCCAGCAGCCTACAGCCATGGAGGGTCAATGAGCAGTTCTTC.